This is a list of T cell receptor beta chains from one sample in a study of T cell responses to AZD1222 COVID-19 vaccine. Assay used: immunoSEQ multiplex PCR; TCRdb lists only in-frame clones, some missing. The top ten clones hold approximately 15% of a sample with some 100,000 clones, roughly 87% of them seen once. Sequences were derived from peripheral blood, sampled on day 0 of AZD1222 vaccination. These receptors were taken from an adult in good health. Both conserved end residues are part of each CDR3. Fields, in order: V gene, J gene, CDR3 protein.

V gene: TRBV19; J gene: TRBJ1-3; CDR3 protein: CASSMSGTSGNTIYF
V gene: TRBV10-1; J gene: TRBJ2-2; CDR3 protein: CASSESDWKTGELFF
V gene: TRBV6-1; J gene: TRBJ2-2; CDR3 protein: CASSESLSTHTGELFF
V gene: TRBV6-5; J gene: TRBJ2-7; CDR3 protein: CASRPGLARSYEQYF
V gene: TRBV7-7; J gene: TRBJ2-3; CDR3 protein: CASSAGLAPSTDTQYF
V gene: TRBV5-6; J gene: TRBJ2-2; CDR3 protein: CASRDTGTGELFF
V gene: TRBV29-1; J gene: TRBJ2-7; CDR3 protein: CSARTGYEQYF
V gene: TRBV6-5; J gene: TRBJ2-5; CDR3 protein: CASGLAGAGETQYF
V gene: TRBV6-5; J gene: TRBJ2-1; CDR3 protein: CASSRQLPNEQFF
V gene: TRBV19; J gene: TRBJ2-1; CDR3 protein: CASSRGDSSSYNEQFF
V gene: TRBV28; J gene: TRBJ2-7; CDR3 protein: CASSLLAGLIEQYF
V gene: TRBV19; J gene: TRBJ2-2; CDR3 protein: CASSIWGANTGELFF
V gene: TRBV28; J gene: TRBJ2-7; CDR3 protein: CASRRDSGSSYEQYF
V gene: TRBV6-1; J gene: TRBJ2-1; CDR3 protein: CASSEILGVQFF
V gene: TRBV6-5; J gene: TRBJ1-2; CDR3 protein: CASSTAEPVGYGYTF
V gene: TRBV7-7; J gene: TRBJ1-6; CDR3 protein: CASRVRTDNNSPLHF
V gene: TRBV5-1; J gene: TRBJ2-5; CDR3 protein: CASSGGTGGYQETQYF
V gene: TRBV27; J gene: TRBJ1-2; CDR3 protein: CASSLSGVSNYGYTF
V gene: TRBV29-1; J gene: TRBJ1-6; CDR3 protein: CSVGEGANSPLHF
V gene: TRBV3-1/TRBV3-2; J gene: TRBJ2-3; CDR3 protein: CASSQDPSGGITDTQYF